This is a list of T cell receptor beta chains from one sample in a study of cytomegalovirus exposure and HLA in healthy donors. Sequencing used immunoSEQ multiplex PCR; TCRdb keeps in-frame clones, though not all of them. Among about 130,000 clones listed, roughly 85% were seen once. Sequences were obtained from PBMCs. Receptor source: a man aged 40-49 years in good health and CMV-seropositive. The CDR3 runs from the conserved cysteine through the conserved F or W. D genes are given only for firm matches. The size of a clone is reported for some rows only, either as once, few or many, or as a class for expanded clones.

v_gene	d_gene	abundance	j_gene	CDR3aa	CDR3nt
TRBV19	NA	NA	TRBJ2-7	CASSMSISYEQYF	TGTGCCAGTAGTATGAGCATCTCCTACGAGCAGTACTTC
TRBV27	TRBD2	once	TRBJ2-7	CASTRQYQTSGSIDEQYF	TGTGCCAGCACCAGACAGTACCAAACTAGCGGGAGTATAGACGAGCAGTACTTC
TRBV5-6	NA	NA	TRBJ2-7	CASSLPGYEQYF	TGTGCCAGCAGCTTGCCCGGTTACGAGCAGTACTTC
TRBV7-9	TRBD1	once	TRBJ1-2	CASSSGTASVDNYGYTF	TGTGCCAGCAGCTCCGGGACAGCGTCGGTGGATAACTATGGCTACACCTTC
TRBV19	NA	NA	TRBJ1-2	CASSMGKGAVYGYTF	TGTGCCAGTAGTATGGGTAAAGGGGCAGTCTATGGCTACACCTTC
TRBV6-5	TRBD1	NA	TRBJ1-2	CASRQNRDSMYGYTF	TGTGCCAGCAGACAGAATCGGGACAGCATGTATGGCTACACCTTC
TRBV6-5	NA	few	TRBJ1-3	CASSFRGSGNTIYF	TGTGCCAGCAGCTTCAGGGGATCCGGAAACACCATATATTTT
TRBV6-1	TRBD2	NA	TRBJ2-7	CASSERRTSMSYEQYF	TGTGCCAGCAGTGAACGTAGGACTAGCATGAGCTACGAGCAGTACTTC
TRBV11-2	NA	NA	TRBJ1-6	CASSLEAGGDSPLHF	TGTGCCAGCAGCTTAGAGGCGGGGGGTGATTCACCCCTCCACTTT
TRBV9	NA	NA	TRBJ2-3	CASSPLGGEGTDTQYF	TGTGCCAGCAGCCCCCTCGGAGGGGAGGGCACAGATACGCAGTATTTT
TRBV5-4	TRBD2	NA	TRBJ2-7	CASSTLAGGHYEQYF	TGTGCCAGCAGCACGCTAGCGGGAGGGCACTACGAGCAGTACTTC
TRBV7-9	NA	NA	TRBJ2-3	CASSLARGTTDTQYF	TGTGCCAGCAGCTTAGCCCGGGGTACCACAGATACGCAGTATTTT
TRBV7-9	NA	few	TRBJ1-2	CASSLGLGRGGYGYTF	TGTGCCAGCAGCTTAGGCCTTGGCAGGGGAGGGTATGGCTACACCTTC
TRBV7-9	TRBD1	NA	TRBJ1-1	CASSWGTGDNTEAFF	TGTGCCAGCAGCTGGGGGACAGGGGATAACACTGAAGCTTTCTTT
TRBV19	TRBD2	NA	TRBJ2-2	CASSILAEALNTGELFF	TGTGCCAGTAGTATACTAGCGGAGGCGCTGAACACCGGGGAGCTGTTTTTT
TRBV2	NA	NA	TRBJ1-2	CASSVEDSFYGYTF	TGTGCCAGCAGTGTGGAGGACTCCTTCTATGGCTACACCTTC
TRBV7-9	NA	NA	TRBJ1-1	CSSSLGQEDEAFF	TGTTCCAGCAGCTTAGGGCAGGAAGATGAAGCTTTCTTT
TRBV30	NA	NA	TRBJ1-5	CAWTGGNNQPQHF	TGTGCCTGGACCGGGGGGAATAATCAGCCCCAGCATTTT
TRBV4-1	TRBD1	NA	TRBJ1-5	CASSLREGQGSQPQHF	TGCGCCAGCAGCCTGAGGGAGGGACAGGGGAGTCAGCCCCAGCATTTT
TRBV2	NA	NA	TRBJ1-5	CASSGLFGQPQHF	TGTGCCAGCAGTGGGCTCTTTGGTCAGCCCCAGCATTTT
TRBV30	NA	NA	TRBJ1-2	CAWSPYPVPHYGYTF	TGTGCCTGGAGTCCATACCCAGTTCCCCACTATGGCTACACCTTC
TRBV29-1	NA	NA	TRBJ2-7	CSVEGTAYEQYF	TGCAGCGTTGAAGGGACAGCCTACGAGCAGTACTTC
TRBV7-3	TRBD2	once	TRBJ2-1	CASSLDGTSGYEQFF	TGTGCCAGCAGCTTAGATGGGACTAGCGGATATGAGCAGTTCTTC
TRBV10-2	NA	NA	TRBJ2-2	CASSEPQGTNTGELFF	TGCGCCAGCAGTGAGCCACAGGGAACGAACACCGGGGAGCTGTTTTTT